This T cell receptor (beta chain) was identified in a study of radiotherapy plus CTLA-4 blockade in lung cancer. The CDR3 has 15 amino acids. V was pared by 6 bases and J by 2 bases, with 16 bases between. The V gene's germline CDR1 is MDHEN and CDR2 SYDVKM. Here immunoSEQ multiplex PCR was the method, and the copy in TCRdb shows in-frame clones only, minus some. The profile shows roughly 88,000 clones, about 83% of them singletons. This receptor was identified in a human donor with non-small cell lung cancer who had stable disease on radiotherapy plus ipilimumab. V usage is TRBV28 and J usage is TRBJ1-2; unclear D gene. The sequencing used peripheral blood, collected from a patient treated with radiotherapy plus ipilimumab. CDR3 in amino acids: CASSDRAYRNYGYTF. The CDR3 DNA sequence: TGTGCCAGCAGCGACCGGGCCTACCGGAACTATGGCTACACCTTC.